This T cell receptor beta chain is drawn from a study of post-analysis software for immune sequencing data. Prepared TCR beta cDNA libraries contained unique molecular identifiers. TCRdb passed the PCR reads through MiXCR, listing each CDR3 protein once. The sample has around 440,000 distinct CDR3 sequences; roughly 45% are singletons. The material sequenced was blood. The clonotype was recovered from a girl aged 10 to 17 with multiple sclerosis.

CDR3 region: CASSESRSNQYF. In DNA, the CDR3 is TGTGCCAGCAGCGAATCTCGATCAAACCAGTACTTC. This rearrangement joins TRBV7-6 to TRBJ2-5, with D hard to call. This CDR3 has 12 amino acids. V was pared by 5 bases and J by 10 bases, with 14 bases between. Looked up from germline, CDR1 is SGHVS and CDR2 is FNYEAQ.